The 19 T cell receptor beta chains presented below share a single source sample, sequenced in a study of blood T cell repertoires in COVID-19. Profiling relied on immunoSEQ multiplex PCR, and the TCRdb table lists in-frame clones only, not all of them. This table has 200,000 to 250,000 clones, over 75% appearing once. Source material: peripheral blood. The source is a woman between 65 and 79 years old with COVID-19, enrolled during active disease.

The V gene is TRBV7-9, the J gene TRBJ1-6; possibly TRBD1 for D (5 bases). CDR3 length equals 15 residues. Trimming removed 6 bases from V and 5 bases from J, with 14 bases in between. The germline V gene has CDR1 SEHNR and CDR2 FQNEAQ (reference sequence). In DNA, the CDR3 is TGTGCCAGCAGATCCCGGGGGTCTAATAATTCACCCCTCCACTTT. This gives the protein CASRSRGSNNSPLHF.

V and J are TRBV6-6 and TRBJ2-2, with D tentatively TRBD2 (6 bases). The CDR3 has 16 residues. V lost 6 bases and J lost 1, with 15 bases in between. Per germline, CDR1 MNHNY and CDR2 SVGAGI (reference sequence). CDR3 amino acids: CASSPSGTLNTGELFF. In nucleotides, the CDR3 is TGTGCCAGCAGCCCTTCCGGGACTTTGAACACCGGGGAGCTGTTTTTT.

V and J are TRBV7-3 and TRBJ1-2; tentative D call: TRBD1 (5 bases). The V gene's germline CDR1 is SGHTA and CDR2 FQGTGA. The CDR3 has 18 amino acids. Trimming cost V 0 bases and J 6 bases, with 23 bases left between them. The CDR3, as DNA: TGTGCCAGCAGCTTAACGGGGGGGACCCCGGACCCCTATGATGGCTACACCTTC. This sequence encodes CASSLTGGTPDPYDGYTF. Using reference TRBV7-3 and TRBJ1-2 for the parts outside the CDR3, the full variable domain is GAGVSQTPSNKVTEKGKYVELRCDPISGHTALYWYRQSLGQGPEFLIYFQGTGAADDSGLPNDRFFAVRPEGSVSTLKIQRTERGDSAVYLCASSLTGGTPDPYDGYTFGSGTRLTVV.

The chain joins TRBV4-2 to TRBJ1-2; D gene ambiguous. Germline CDR1 reads LGHNA; CDR2 reads YNFKEQ. This CDR3 has 14 residues. The V and J ends lost 0 bases and 2 bases respectively, with 7 bases between them. CDR3 amino acids: CASSQDVQNYGYTF. The CDR3 DNA sequence: TGTGCCAGCAGCCAAGATGTCCAGAACTATGGCTACACCTTC.

V and J are TRBV6-5 and TRBJ1-5, with a weak D call TRBD1 (5 bases). CDR1 and CDR2 from the germline V gene are MNHEY and SVGAGI. V lost 6 bases to trimming and J lost 3 bases, with 12 bases between them. This CDR3 spans 14 amino acids. The DNA of the CDR3 is TGTGCCAGCAGCCCCGACAGCTCCAATCAGCCCCAGCATTTT. This encodes CASSPDSSNQPQHF.

The chain carries TRBV5-8 and TRBJ1-4; TRBD1 matches 8 bases. Germline values: CDR1 SGHTS, CDR2 YDEGEE. There are 16 residues in the CDR3. Unmatched junction bases numbered 8, after V lost 0 bases and J lost 7 bases. The CDR3 nucleotides are TGTGCCAGCAGCTTGGATCTTAGGGACAGGCGTGAAAAACTGTTTTTT. This codes for CASSLDLRDRREKLFF.

The chain has TRBV5-4 and TRBJ1-6; no clear D gene. V was shortened by 4 bases and J by 0 bases, with 11 bases between the two germline ends. From germline, CDR1 is SGHNT and CDR2 YYREEE (reference sequence). CDR3 length: 16 amino acids. The CDR3 coding sequence is TGTGCCAGCAGCCCTAGTGCGAGCTCCTATAATTCACCCCTCCACTTT. Translated, it gives CASSPSASSYNSPLHF.

The chain employs TRBV30 and TRBJ1-2; D not certain. V gave up 3 bases and J gave up 8 bases, with 19 bases separating them. From germline, CDR1 is GTSNPN and CDR2 SVGIG (reference sequence). The CDR3 has 14 residues. The CDR3 protein is CAWRVAASTYGYTF. The DNA for the CDR3 is TGTGCCTGGAGAGTCGCGGCCTCCACCTACGGCTACACCTTC.

This clone has a single count. This rearrangement joins TRBV27 to TRBJ1-2, with 8 bases lining up with TRBD1. The CDR3 sequence is 16 residues long. Germline values: CDR1 MNHEY, CDR2 SMNVEV (reference sequence). V lost 7 bases to trimming and J lost 7 bases; unmatched junction nucleotides: 17. The CDR3 DNA reads as TGTGCCAGCAACCCAGGGTGGGACAGGTCAGTCGGTGGCTACACCTTC. Translation gives CASNPGWDRSVGGYTF.

The chain recombines TRBV27 with TRBJ2-1, with a tentative D call TRBD1 (6 bases). Germline CDR1 reads MNHEY; CDR2 reads SMNVEV (reference sequence). V was shortened by 2 bases and J by 6 bases, with 14 bases between the two germline ends. The CDR3 contains 15 residues. CDR3 sequence: CASSLTWGPLNEQFF. CDR3 sequence (DNA): TGTGCCAGCAGTTTAACGTGGGGGCCCCTCAATGAGCAGTTCTTC.

This chain joins TRBV18 and TRBJ2-5; TRBD1 aligns across 8 bases. J lost 7 bases, V lost 3 bases, and 4 bases had no gene match. CDR1 is KGHSH, CDR2 LQKENI, per germline. This CDR3 is 13 amino acids long. Here the CDR3 DNA reads TGTGCCAGCTCACCCGGACAGGGAGGGACCCAGTACTTC. It translates to CASSPGQGGTQYF. Based on the CDR3 plus reference TRBV18 and TRBJ2-5, the full variable domain is NAGVMQNPRHLVRRRGQEARLRCSPMKGHSHVYWYRQLPEEGLKFMVYLQKENIIDESGMPKERFSAEFPKEGPSILRIQQVVRGDSAAYFCASSPGQGGTQYFGPGTRLLVL.

The V and J genes are TRBV7-2 and TRBJ2-1, with 9 bases that match TRBD2. Germline-derived CDR1 and CDR2 are SGHTA and FQGNSA. This CDR3 has 16 residues. V trimming: 1 base; J trimming: 9 bases; junction bases outside the gene matches: 10. The CDR3 loop is CASSLGGGRAPPEQFF. Here the CDR3 DNA reads TGTGCCAGCAGCTTAGGGGGCGGGAGGGCCCCTCCTGAGCAGTTCTTC.

The chain combines TRBV6-5 with TRBJ2-7, with 8 bases aligning to TRBD2. CDR3 size: 15 residues. The V segment lost 6 bases and the J segment 1 base; nucleotides outside the gene matches: 8. The germline V gene encodes CDR1 MNHEY and CDR2 SVGAGI. CDR3 sequence reads: CASRIAGSSSYEQYF. DNA for the CDR3: TGTGCCAGCAGGATAGCGGGATCCTCTTCCTACGAGCAGTACTTC.

The chain is built from TRBV6-5 and TRBJ1-2, with D unresolved. V lost 5 bases and J 3 bases, leaving 10 bases between the germline ends. The germline gives CDR1 MNHEY, CDR2 SVGAGI. This CDR3 has 13 amino acids. Here the CDR3 reads CASSPGLDYGYTF. The CDR3 nucleotides are TGTGCCAGCAGTCCCGGACTTGACTATGGCTACACCTTC.

The J gene is TRBJ2-2, the V gene TRBV10-3, with 12 bases aligning to TRBD2. The CDR3 length is 16 residues. Germline lookup yields CDR1 ENHRY and CDR2 SYGVKD. The V and J ends lost 7 bases and 0 bases, in that order; junction bases with no gene match: 3. CDR3 nucleotides: TGTGCCATCAAACTAGCGGGAGGCGCGAACACCGGGGAGCTGTTTTTT. It specifies CAIKLAGGANTGELFF.

The chain employs TRBV18 and TRBJ2-2, with 10 nucleotides matching TRBD1. This CDR3 contains 16 residues. In germline, CDR1 is KGHSH, CDR2 LQKENI. The trim removed 5 bases at V and 4 bases at J, leaving 7 bases unmatched. CDR3 coding DNA: TGTGCCAGCTCAACCATCGGACAGGGGGTCACCGGGGAGCTGTTTTTT. Amino acids: CASSTIGQGVTGELFF.

CDR3 bases: TGTGCCAGCAGCTTAGCTTGGGCAGGAGGGGGCTACACCTTC. Translated, it gives CASSLAWAGGGYTF. The rearrangement uses TRBV7-2 and TRBJ1-2, with D uncertain. This CDR3 contains 14 residues. Trimming shortened V by 0 bases and J by 8 bases, and 13 bases separated the two germline ends. Germline V CDR1 and CDR2: SGHTA, FQGNSA.

This rearrangement joins TRBV7-2 to TRBJ2-7, with 7 nucleotides matching TRBD2. The V segment lost 1 base and the J segment 3 bases; nucleotides outside the gene matches: 9. Looked up from germline, CDR1 is SGHTA and CDR2 is FQGNSA. CDR3 size: 16 residues. The CDR3: CASSLERTSLSYEQYF. As DNA, the CDR3 is TGTGCCAGCAGCTTAGAACGGACTAGTTTAAGCTACGAGCAGTACTTC.

This clone was recorded once. This chain joins TRBV7-2 and TRBJ2-3; TRBD1 aligns across 9 bases. The germline V gene has CDR1 SGHTA and CDR2 FQGNSA. The CDR3 has 15 residues. V dropped 6 bases and J dropped 4; count of bases not matched to a gene: 8. The CDR3 DNA sequence: TGTGCCAGCAGTTATACAGGGGGCGGTGCAGATACGCAGTATTTT. It codes for CASSYTGGGADTQYF.